This T cell receptor (beta chain) was documented in a study of blood T cell repertoires in COVID-19. Study details: The United States, Italy and Spain were the sources of the acute and convalescent COVID-19 samples. Sample material is recorded as cDNA or gDNA derived from T cells, B-cell-depleted T cells, or PBMCs.

This CDR3 region has 15 residues. CDR1 SGHTA and CDR2 FQGNSA come from the germline V gene. Trimming cost V 0 bases and J 7 bases, with 13 bases left between them. Per the authors' pipeline: Reference gene primers were amplified, and this amplification served to estimate nucleated cell counts. The data were produced by immunoSEQ multiplex PCR, yet TCRdb's version contains in-frame clones alone and is incomplete. The DNA gave D and trimming, while V, J and clone size come from that table. The profile shows around 40,000 clones, roughly 85% of them singletons. The J gene is TRBJ2-1, the V gene TRBV7-2; D might be TRBD2 (6 bases). The sample comprised peripheral blood. The TCR was taken from a human donor in a cohort sampled during active COVID-19. The CDR3 nucleotides are TGTGCCAGCAGCTTAGCGGCCCGGGGAGGAAATGAGCAGTTCTTC. The encoded protein is CASSLAARGGNEQFF.